This TCR beta chain was obtained from a study of blood T cell repertoires in COVID-19. Study overall: The analysed material was cDNA or gDNA that came from T cells, B-cell-depleted T cells, or PBMCs.

Original data processing: Reference gene primer amplification gave estimated nucleated cell counts. Some clones are missing from TCRdb's copy, which holds only in-frame ones; the method was immunoSEQ multiplex PCR. V, J and clone size derive from that table, while D and trimming were established from the DNA sequence. The sample records approximately 70,000 clones, 60% to 85% being singletons. The sequenced sample was peripheral blood. The receptor comes from a woman over 75 with active or convalescent COVID-19.

The CDR3 nucleotides are TGTGCCAGCAGCCTCGAACAGGGGGCACAAAGAAACACCATATATTTT. Its translation: CASSLEQGAQRNTIYF. J is TRBJ1-3 and V is TRBV3-1 (or the pseudogene TRBV3-2), with 9 nucleotides matching TRBD1. Germline V gives CDR1 LGHDT, CDR2 YNNKEL (reference sequence). V was clipped by 4 bases and J by 5 bases; unmatched bases: 9. CDR3 length: 16 amino acids.